Shown below are 5 T cell receptor beta chains from a single sample sequenced in a study of blood T cells in healthy people across ages. Next came a second PCR, run for about 7 to 12 cycles, which used a sample-barcoded 5' primer along with a J-beta primer mix. TCRdb recomputed calls from the 5' RACE reads with MiXCR, one row per CDR3 protein. The sample carries 1.4 million to 1.5 million distinct CDR3 sequences, approximately 38% recorded once. The sample taken for sequencing was blood. These receptors were taken from a woman younger than 30 in good health.

This rearrangement joins TRBV5-4 to TRBJ2-7, with D unresolved. This CDR3 comprises 15 residues. Germline loops: CDR1 SGHNT, CDR2 YYREEE (reference sequence). With 0 bases removed from V and 7 bases from J, the gap between germline ends came to 17 bases. The DNA of the CDR3 is TGTGCCAGCAGCTTGGACATCGTGAACTACAATGAGCAGTACTTC. This codes for CASSLDIVNYNEQYF.

This clonotype came up a few times. The rearrangement uses TRBV7-2 and TRBJ2-1; D assignment may be TRBD1 or TRBD2 (5 bases each). Trimming took off 5 bases at V and 1 base at J, with 12 bases between the two ends. CDR3 size: 15 residues. In germline, CDR1 is SGHTA, CDR2 FQGNSA. The CDR3 spells CASSQGPTSYNEQFF. CDR3 nucleotides: TGTGCCAGCAGCCAGGGACCGACTTCCTACAATGAGCAGTTCTTC.

The rearrangement uses TRBV7-9 and TRBJ1-2, with a weak D call TRBD1 (6 bases). This CDR3 contains 14 residues. Trimming removed 8 bases at V and 1 base at J, with 14 bases between. The germline V gene encodes CDR1 SEHNR and CDR2 FQNEAQ (reference sequence). CDR3 amino acids: CASQGQGINYGYTF. CDR3 DNA: TGTGCCAGCCAGGGGCAGGGAATTAACTATGGCTACACCTTC. Drawing the rest from reference TRBV7-9 and TRBJ1-2, the complete variable domain is DTGVSQNPRHKITKRGQNVTFRCDPISEHNRLYWYRQTLGQGPEFLTYFQNEAQLEKSRLLSDRFSAERPKGSFSTLEIQRTEQGDSAMYLCASQGQGINYGYTFGSGTRLTVV.

The V call is TRBV5-1, the J call TRBJ2-1; perhaps TRBD2 as D (5 bases). V was trimmed by 3 bases and J by 6 bases, leaving 16 bases between them. This CDR3 region has 15 residues. CDR1 and CDR2 (germline): SGHRS, YFSETQ. In DNA form, the CDR3 reads TGCGCCAGCAGCTCTCATAGCGCCCCGGGCAATGAGCAGTTCTTC. Translation gives CASSSHSAPGNEQFF.

This clonotype was seen a handful of times. The genes are TRBV3-1 and TRBJ2-3; no clear D. This CDR3 is 16 amino acids long. Germline CDR1 is LGHDT and CDR2 is YNNKEL (reference sequence). Trimming stripped 4 bases from V and 2 bases from J, with 16 bases between. This CDR3 is CASSPRLAVYTDTQYF. The CDR3 bases are TGTGCCAGCAGCCCCCGCTTAGCCGTATACACAGATACGCAGTATTTT.